The source of this TCR beta chain is a study of regulatory T cells in long-lasting Graves disease. For the study at large: Persistent Graves' disease required over 5 years of antithyroid drugs and positive TSH receptor antibodies. Whole-study findings and limits: Preferential use of TRBV28, TRBJ1-2 and TRBJ2-5 was seen in persistent disease. Accuracy was possibly reduced by small sample size. Not thyroid tissue but only peripheral blood was studied.

With iRepertoire HTBI primers and Arm-PCR of CDR3 regions, TCR beta libraries were built. TCRdb re-called the multiplex PCR reads with MiXCR, one entry per CDR3 protein. The data contain 350,000 to 500,000 distinct CDR3 sequences, approximately 22% of them singletons. With respect to this clonotype: The antigen is undetermined. It may be a read error: a sequence one base away is much more abundant.

The CDR3 has 17 residues. With 0 bases clipped from V and 4 bases from J, the junction kept 10 bases outside the gene matches. Germline CDR1 LNHNV, CDR2 YYDKDF (reference sequence). Stated time point: persistent/refractory GD, antithyroid drugs over 5 years with positive TRAb. With RNA extracted from PBMCs as input, the TCR library was made. The source material was peripheral blood mononuclear cells (PBMCs), sampled when the disease was refractory, from a patient treated with antithyroid drugs. The source of this sequence is a female donor with Graves disease. This sequence joins TRBV15 and TRBJ2-7, with 9 bases lining up with TRBD1. In DNA, the CDR3 is TGTGCCACCAGCAGAGATCTGACAGGGGGAGGTCCGTACGAGCAGTACTTC. Protein: CATSRDLTGGGPYEQYF.